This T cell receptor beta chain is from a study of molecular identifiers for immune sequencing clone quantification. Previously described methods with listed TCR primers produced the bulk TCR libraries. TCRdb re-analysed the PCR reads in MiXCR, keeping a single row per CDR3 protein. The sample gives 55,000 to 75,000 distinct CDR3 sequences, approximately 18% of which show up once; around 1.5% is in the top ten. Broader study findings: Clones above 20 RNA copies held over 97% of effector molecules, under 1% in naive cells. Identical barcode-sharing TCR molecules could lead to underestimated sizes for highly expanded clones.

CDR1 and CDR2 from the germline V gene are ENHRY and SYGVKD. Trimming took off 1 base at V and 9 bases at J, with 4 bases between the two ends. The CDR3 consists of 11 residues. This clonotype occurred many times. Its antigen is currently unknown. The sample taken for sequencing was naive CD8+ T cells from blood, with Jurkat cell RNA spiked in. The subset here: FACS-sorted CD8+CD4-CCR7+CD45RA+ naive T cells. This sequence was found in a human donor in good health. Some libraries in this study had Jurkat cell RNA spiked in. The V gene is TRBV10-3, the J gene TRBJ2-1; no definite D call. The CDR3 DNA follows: TGTGCCATCAGTGAGTTGGGTGAGCAGTTCTTC. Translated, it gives CAISELGEQFF.